The 27 T cell receptor beta chains reported below all come from one sample, sequenced in a study of CD8 T cells in ankylosing spondylitis. TCRdb re-derived calls from the 5' RACE reads in MiXCR, one entry per CDR3 protein. The repertoire consists of fewer than 250,000 distinct CDR3 sequences, with approximately 10% occurring once and the leading ten covering around a fifth. Source material: blood, either unsorted or a sorted T cell fraction (not recorded which). The receptors come from a male donor with ankylosing spondylitis or in good health (not recorded which).

This clonotype was recorded many times. The V gene is TRBV12-3 or TRBV12-4, the J gene TRBJ2-4, with a tentative D call TRBD1 (5 bases). The V end lost 7 bases, the J end lost 9 bases, and 16 bases lay between the germline ends. The CDR3 sequence is 13 residues long. CDR3 nucleotides: TGTGCCAGCACCCAGACAGTGGTGGGCATTCAGTACTTC. This gives the protein CASTQTVVGIQYF.

This clonotype was picked up a small number of times. The rearrangement joins TRBV30 to TRBJ2-1; possibly TRBD1 or TRBD2 for D (7 bases each). This CDR3 is built from 14 residues. The V and J ends lost 1 base and 7 bases respectively, with 14 bases between them. Germline CDR1 and CDR2: GTSNPN and SVGIG (reference sequence). CDR3 bases: TGTGCCTGGAGTGGGGGCCAGGGGGGGAATGAGCAGTTCTTC. Amino acid sequence: CAWSGGQGGNEQFF.

This clonotype was found many times. The V gene is TRBV5-1, the J gene TRBJ2-2, with 12 bases lining up with TRBD2. Germline-derived CDR1 and CDR2 are SGHRS and YFSETQ. This CDR3 contains 17 residues. Germline trimming cut 3 bases from V and 4 bases from J; bases unmatched to any gene: 7. The CDR3 sequence is CASSSKTSGGFTGELFF. The DNA for the CDR3 is TGCGCCAGCAGCTCAAAGACTAGCGGGGGATTCACCGGGGAGCTGTTTTTT.

The chain recombines TRBV7-9 with TRBJ2-7, with D hard to call. V gave up 4 bases and J gave up 2 bases, with 6 bases separating them. The length of the CDR3 is 12 residues. Germline V CDR1 and CDR2: SEHNR, FQNEAQ (reference sequence). The CDR3 coding sequence is TGTGCCAGCAGCTCGGAGACCTACGAGCAGTACTTC. Its protein is CASSSETYEQYF.

This clonotype was detected ten times or more. The DNA of the CDR3 is TGTGCCAGCAGCTTGGCGCTAGCGGGGGGCACAAGGACGCAGTATTTT. Translation: CASSLALAGGTRTQYF. This chain joins TRBV5-8 and TRBJ2-3, with 11 bases matching TRBD2. The CDR3 extends over 16 amino acids. J gave up 9 bases and V 0 bases, and 9 bases lay outside the gene matches. Germline CDR1 reads SGHTS; CDR2 reads YDEGEE. Full variable domain (rest looked up from reference TRBV5-8 and TRBJ2-3): EAGVTQSPTHLIKTRGQQATLRCSPISGHTSVYWYQQALGLGLQFLLWYDEGEERNRGNFPPRFSGRQFPNYSSELNVNALELEDSALYLCASSLALAGGTRTQYFGPGTRLTVL.

This clonotype was found many times. The chain is built from TRBV7-2 and TRBJ2-7; D ambiguous. Germline CDR1 is SGHTA and CDR2 is FQGNSA. Trimming shortened V by 7 bases and J by 2 bases, and 9 bases separated the two germline ends. CDR3 length: 12 amino acids. This CDR3 is CASTSSPYEQYF. In DNA, the CDR3 is TGTGCCAGCACCAGCAGTCCCTACGAGCAGTACTTC.

This clonotype showed up many times. The rearrangement uses TRBV29-1 and TRBJ2-1, with D maybe TRBD1 (9 bases). Trimming left V 7 bases short and J 9 bases short, with 22 bases between. Germline V lookup: CDR1 SQVTM, CDR2 ANQGSEA. This CDR3 is built from 14 residues. The chain's CDR3 is CSAHRTGAGGEQFF. CDR3 nucleotides: TGCAGCGCCCATAGGACAGGGGCGGGAGGTGAGCAGTTCTTC.

The sample holds many counts of this clonotype. The chain combines TRBV24-1 with TRBJ2-1; D unclear. Between the trimmed V and J ends, which lost 12 bases and 4 bases, there was a span of 12 bases. The length of the CDR3 is 12 residues. Germline V gene data show CDR1 as KGHDR and CDR2 as SFDVKD. For the CDR3, the DNA is TGTGCCTCCCAATCTACTTACAATGAGCAGTTCTTC. This codes for CASQSTYNEQFF.

At least ten counts were recorded for this clonotype. The chain is built from TRBV12-3 or TRBV12-4 and TRBJ1-2, with a possible D match to TRBD1 (5 bases). CDR3 length equals 15 residues. V lost 6 bases and J lost 6, with 20 bases in between. CDR3 in DNA: TGTGCCAGCAGCGGGCCGGGACGGTCCTACGATGGCTACACCTTC. It is translated as CASSGPGRSYDGYTF.

This clonotype was recorded many times. V gene TRBV6-1 combines with J gene TRBJ1-5; 9 positions match TRBD1. The germline gives CDR1 MNHNS, CDR2 SASEGT. This CDR3 has 16 amino acids. The trim removed 5 bases at V and 4 bases at J, leaving 9 bases unmatched. CDR3 coding DNA: TGTGCCAGCAGTCCTTCCGGGACAGGGCAGAATCAGCCCCAGCATTTT. It codes for CASSPSGTGQNQPQHF.

In this sample, this clonotype turned up many times. The chain employs TRBV5-1 and TRBJ2-7, with D perhaps TRBD1 (5 bases). Germline values: CDR1 SGHRS, CDR2 YFSETQ. Trimming shortened V by 5 bases and J by 4 bases, and 19 bases separated the two germline ends. The CDR3 spans 15 residues. The CDR3 DNA sequence: TGCGCCAGCAGGTCAAGGGGCCAAGCGCCTTACGAGCAGTACTTC. Its protein product is CASRSRGQAPYEQYF.

In this sample, this clonotype turned up many times. The J gene is TRBJ2-6, the V gene TRBV25-1, with 9 nucleotides matching TRBD1. The CDR3 is 19 amino acids. CDR1 and CDR2 from the germline V gene are MGHDK and SYGVNS. V shed 3 bases and J 2 bases; nucleotides not matched to a gene: 11. This chain's CDR3 is CASSDTYGTGYAGANVLTF. CDR3 bases: TGTGCCAGCAGTGATACATACGGGACAGGGTACGCTGGGGCCAACGTCCTGACTTTC.

At least ten counts were recorded for this clonotype. The chain carries TRBV5-1 and TRBJ2-4; no definite D call. CDR1 SGHRS and CDR2 YFSETQ come from the germline V gene. Trimming shortened V by 3 bases and J by 0 bases, and 16 bases separated the two germline ends. The CDR3 length is 17 residues. CDR3 coding DNA: TGCGCCAGCAGCTCTAGGATGCTTCTTCTAGCCAAAAACATTCAGTACTTC. Translated: CASSSRMLLLAKNIQYF.

This clonotype was detected ten times or more. The V call is TRBV29-1, the J call TRBJ2-1, with 7 bases matching TRBD2. This CDR3 spans 16 amino acids. Germline V gene sequence: CDR1 SQVTM, CDR2 ANQGSEA. V shed 4 bases, J shed 6 bases, and the junction held 15 bases outside the gene matches. CDR3 region: CSVAPPGWEGRNEQFF. CDR3 DNA: TGCAGCGTTGCCCCCCCTGGTTGGGAGGGACGCAATGAGCAGTTCTTC.

This chain uses TRBV29-1 with TRBJ1-2; D not certain. V was cut by 1 base and J by 2 bases, with 2 bases left in between. The CDR3 runs to 11 residues. Germline V gene sequence: CDR1 SQVTM, CDR2 ANQGSEA. The DNA of the CDR3 is TGCAGCGTTGAAGGGAACTATGGCTACACCTTC. Protein: CSVEGNYGYTF.

This clonotype was found many times. The chain has TRBV12-5 and TRBJ1-1, with TRBD1 identical over 7 bases. The CDR3 is 15 residues long. The V gene end was trimmed by 4 bases and the J gene end by 5 bases; junction bases not matched to a gene: 10. The germline CDR1 and CDR2 sequences are LGHNT and FRNRAP. CDR3 nucleotides: TGTGCTAGTGGTTACTCCCCGGACAGGCGAACTGAAGCTTTCTTT. Amino acid sequence: CASGYSPDRRTEAFF. Based on the CDR3 plus reference TRBV12-5 and TRBJ1-1, the full variable domain is DARVTQTPRHKVTEMGQEVTMRCQPILGHNTVFWYRQTMMQGLELLAYFRNRAPLDDSGMPKDRFSAEMPDATLATLKIQPSEPRDSAVYFCASGYSPDRRTEAFFGQGTRLTVV.

As for this clonotype: A read error may explain this, as a much larger clone is one base away. This rearrangement joins TRBV15 to TRBJ2-7; perhaps TRBD2 as D (6 bases). The CDR3 totals 14 residues. CDR1 is LNHNV and CDR2 is YYDKDF in the germline V gene (reference sequence). The CDR3 DNA reads TGTGTCACCAGCAGAAACCGGGAGTACTACGAGCAGTACTTC. Amino acid sequence: CVTSRNREYYEQYF.

The rearrangement links TRBV11-1 to TRBJ2-1, with D unresolved. Germline CDR1 and CDR2: SGHAT and FQDESV (reference sequence). The V gene lost 1 base and the J gene lost 3 bases, with 4 bases spanning the gap. The CDR3 length is 13 residues. The CDR3 region has the DNA TGTGCCAGCAGCTTAGGCTTCTACAATGAGCAGTTCTTC. Translation: CASSLGFYNEQFF.

This clonotype was detected only a few times. The V and J genes are TRBV12-3 or TRBV12-4 and TRBJ2-2; D gene uncertain. Trimming took off 4 bases at V and 5 bases at J, with 17 bases between the two ends. The length of the CDR3 is 16 residues. The CDR3 DNA is TGTGCCAGCAGTTCCCCGGCCAGTCAGGAAACCGGGGAGCTGTTTTTT. The encoded protein is CASSSPASQETGELFF.

Worth noting for this clonotype: One base away lies a much larger clone, so this may be a sequencing read error. CDR3 nucleotide sequence: TGTGCCAGCAGCTTAGAGTTTGCAGGCGTGGAGCTGTTTTTT. Translating it yields CASSLEFAGVELFF. J is TRBJ2-2 and V is TRBV7-9; D unclear. CDR3 length: 14 amino acids. The germline V and J ends were trimmed by 1 base and 10 bases, with 13 bases remaining between them. Germline values: CDR1 SEHNR, CDR2 FQNEAQ (reference sequence).

This clonotype was picked up many times. The rearrangement links TRBV20-1 to TRBJ2-7; 8 nucleotides agree with TRBD1. The germline V gene has CDR1 DFQATT and CDR2 SNEGSKA (reference sequence). The CDR3 runs to 15 residues. J lost 2 bases, V lost 0 bases, and 6 bases had no gene match. The CDR3 region has the DNA TGCAGTGCTAGAGATCTGAGACAGGGGACCTACGAGCAGTACTTC. This gives the protein CSARDLRQGTYEQYF.

This rearrangement joins TRBV7-2 to TRBJ1-2; D uncertain. CDR1 and CDR2 (germline): SGHTA, FQGNSA. The CDR3 consists of 12 residues. The V end lost 2 bases, the J end lost 8 bases, and 9 bases lay between the germline ends. CDR3 sequence (DNA): TGTGCCAGCAGCTTACTGGCTGGCGGCTACACCTTC. This sequence encodes CASSLLAGGYTF.

This clonotype was found many times. The chain combines TRBV12-3 or TRBV12-4 with TRBJ2-1; unclear D gene. Trimming stripped 1 base from V and 8 bases from J, with 9 bases between. This CDR3 is built from 13 residues. In DNA, the CDR3 is TGTGCCAGCAGTTTAGAAATTGGGGATGAGCAGTTCTTC. Translating it yields CASSLEIGDEQFF.

This clonotype was detected many times. The chain combines TRBV12-3 or TRBV12-4 with TRBJ1-3, with 8 positions matching TRBD1. The V segment lost 7 bases and the J segment 1 base; nucleotides outside the gene matches: 9. The CDR3 runs to 16 residues. CDR3 sequence reads: CASKTQGAFSGNTIYF. As DNA, the CDR3 is TGTGCCAGCAAGACCCAGGGGGCTTTTTCTGGAAACACCATATATTTT.

Ten or more counts support this clonotype. The chain combines TRBV20-1 with TRBJ2-2; D may be TRBD2 (6 bases). Deletions cut 6 bases from V and 2 bases from J, with 13 bases between. This CDR3 has 14 amino acids. CDR1 DFQATT and CDR2 SNEGSKA come from the germline V gene (reference sequence). CDR3: CSAKGLPNTGELFF. CDR3 DNA sequence: TGCAGTGCAAAGGGACTGCCAAACACCGGGGAGCTGTTTTTT.

This clonotype was recorded many times. V is TRBV11-2 and J is TRBJ1-2; 8 bases match TRBD1. Germline CDR1 is SGHAT and CDR2 is FQNNGV. J gave up 4 bases and V 4 bases, and 8 bases lay outside the gene matches. This CDR3 contains 15 residues. CDR3 sequence (DNA): TGTGCCAGCAGCTGGTCCGGGACAGGAGTCTATGGCTACACCTTC. This encodes CASSWSGTGVYGYTF.

This clonotype has a count of ten or more. The chain uses TRBV7-9 and TRBJ1-2; D gene unclear. V dropped 2 bases and J dropped 7 bases, with 8 bases sitting between them. CDR3 size: 12 residues. Germline V CDR1 and CDR2: SEHNR, FQNEAQ (reference sequence). In nucleotides, the CDR3 is TGTGCCAGCAGCTTATCTCCCGCTGGCTACACCTTC. It is translated as CASSLSPAGYTF. The full variable domain, rest sourced from reference TRBV7-9 and TRBJ1-2, is DTGVSQNPRHKITKRGQNVTFRCDPISEHNRLYWYRQTLGQGPEFLTYFQNEAQLEKSRLLSDRFSAERPKGSFSTLEIQRTEQGDSAMYLCASSLSPAGYTFGSGTRLTVV.